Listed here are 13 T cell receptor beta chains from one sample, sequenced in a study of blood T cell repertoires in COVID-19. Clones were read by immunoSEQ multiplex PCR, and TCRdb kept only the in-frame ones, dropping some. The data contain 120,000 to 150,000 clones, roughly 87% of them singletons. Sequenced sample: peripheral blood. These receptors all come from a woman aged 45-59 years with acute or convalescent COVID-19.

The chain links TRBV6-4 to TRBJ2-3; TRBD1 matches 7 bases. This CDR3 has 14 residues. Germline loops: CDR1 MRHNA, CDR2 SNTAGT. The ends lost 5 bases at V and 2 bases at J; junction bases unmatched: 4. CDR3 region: CASSRTGSTDTQYF. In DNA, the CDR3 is TGTGCCAGCAGTCGGACAGGTTCCACAGATACGCAGTATTTT.

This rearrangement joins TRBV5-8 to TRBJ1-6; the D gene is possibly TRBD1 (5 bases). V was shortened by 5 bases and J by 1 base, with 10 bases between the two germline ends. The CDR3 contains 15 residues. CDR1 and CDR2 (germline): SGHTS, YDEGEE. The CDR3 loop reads CASRLRGSYNSPLHF. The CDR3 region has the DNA TGTGCCAGCAGATTACGGGGGTCCTATAATTCACCCCTCCACTTT.

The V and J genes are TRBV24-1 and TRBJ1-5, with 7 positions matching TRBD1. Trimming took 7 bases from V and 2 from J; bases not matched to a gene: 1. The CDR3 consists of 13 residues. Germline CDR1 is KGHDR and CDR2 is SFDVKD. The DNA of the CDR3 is TGTGCCACCAGCGGGACAGGCAATCAGCCCCAGCATTTT. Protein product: CATSGTGNQPQHF.

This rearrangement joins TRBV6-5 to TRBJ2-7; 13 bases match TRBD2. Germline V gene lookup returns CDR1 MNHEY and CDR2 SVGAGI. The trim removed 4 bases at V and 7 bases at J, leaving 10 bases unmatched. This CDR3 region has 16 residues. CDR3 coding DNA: TGTGCCAGCAGTTCCAAAACTAGCGGGAGGGTGGGTGAGCAGTACTTC. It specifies CASSSKTSGRVGEQYF.

The CDR3 DNA is TGTGCCAGCAGCTCTCGGTGGACTAGCGGGAGCCCTACCGGGGAGCTGTTTTTT. This encodes CASSSRWTSGSPTGELFF. The gene calls are TRBV5-5 and TRBJ2-2; TRBD2 matches 13 bases. This CDR3 spans 18 amino acids. The germline V gene encodes CDR1 SGHKS and CDR2 YYEKEE (reference sequence). With 3 bases clipped from V and 5 bases from J, the junction kept 10 bases outside the gene matches.

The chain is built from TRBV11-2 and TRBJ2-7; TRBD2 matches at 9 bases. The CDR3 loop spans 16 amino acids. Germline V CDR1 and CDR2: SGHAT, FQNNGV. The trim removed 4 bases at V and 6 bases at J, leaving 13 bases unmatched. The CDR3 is CASSSLLSGRKSEQYF. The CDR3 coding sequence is TGTGCCAGCAGCTCTCTCCTTAGCGGGAGAAAATCCGAGCAGTACTTC.

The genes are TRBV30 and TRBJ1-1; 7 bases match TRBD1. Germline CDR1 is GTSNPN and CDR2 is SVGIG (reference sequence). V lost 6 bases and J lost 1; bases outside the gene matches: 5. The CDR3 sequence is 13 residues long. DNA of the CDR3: TGTGCCTGCTCGGGACAGCCGAACACTGAAGCTTTCTTT. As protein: CACSGQPNTEAFF.

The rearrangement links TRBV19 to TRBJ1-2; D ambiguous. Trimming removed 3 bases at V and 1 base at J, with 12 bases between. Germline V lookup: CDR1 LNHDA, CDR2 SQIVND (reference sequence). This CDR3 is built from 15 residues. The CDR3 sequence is CASSIIAQVNYGYTF. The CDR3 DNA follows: TGTGCCAGTAGTATTATCGCGCAGGTTAACTATGGCTACACCTTC. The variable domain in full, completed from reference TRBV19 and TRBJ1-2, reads DGGITQSPKYLFRKEGQNVTLSCEQNLNHDAMYWYRQDPGQGLRLIYYSQIVNDFQKGDIAEGYSVSREKKESFPLTVTSAQKNPTAFYLCASSIIAQVNYGYTFGSGTRLTVV.

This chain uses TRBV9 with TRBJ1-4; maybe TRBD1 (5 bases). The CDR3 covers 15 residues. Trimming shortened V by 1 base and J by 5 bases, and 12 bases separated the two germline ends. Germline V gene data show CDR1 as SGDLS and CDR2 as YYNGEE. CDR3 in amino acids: CASSVFDGGNEKLFF. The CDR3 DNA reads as TGTGCCAGCAGCGTATTTGATGGGGGGAATGAAAAACTGTTTTTT.

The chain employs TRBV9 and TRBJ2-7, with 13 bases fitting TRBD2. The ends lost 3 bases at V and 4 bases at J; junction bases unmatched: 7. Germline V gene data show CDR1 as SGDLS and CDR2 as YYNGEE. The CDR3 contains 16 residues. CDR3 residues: CASSASGLAGPYEQYF. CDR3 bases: TGTGCCAGCAGCGCCTCGGGACTAGCGGGACCATACGAGCAGTACTTC.

The CDR3 sequence: CASSESGLMQFTGELFF. CDR3 nucleotides: TGCGCCAGCAGTGAGTCGGGACTCATGCAATTCACCGGGGAGCTGTTTTTT. The chain combines TRBV10-1 with TRBJ2-2; a possible D gene is TRBD2 (6 bases). Per germline, CDR1 WNHNN and CDR2 SYGVQD (reference sequence). This CDR3 has 17 amino acids. Trimming removed 0 bases from V and 4 bases from J, with 15 bases in between.

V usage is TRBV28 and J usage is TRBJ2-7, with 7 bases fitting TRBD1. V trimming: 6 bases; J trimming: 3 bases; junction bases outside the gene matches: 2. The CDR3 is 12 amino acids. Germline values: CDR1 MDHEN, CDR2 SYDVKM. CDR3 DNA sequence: TGTGCCAGCAGCCCAGGGGGCTACGAGCAGTACTTC. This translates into CASSPGGYEQYF.

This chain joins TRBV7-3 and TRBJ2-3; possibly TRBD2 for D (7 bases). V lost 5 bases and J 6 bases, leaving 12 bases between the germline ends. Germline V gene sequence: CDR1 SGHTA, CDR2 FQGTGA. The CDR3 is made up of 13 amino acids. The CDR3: CASSRPGGDTQYF. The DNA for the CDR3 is TGTGCCAGCAGCCGCCCGGGGGGCGATACGCAGTATTTT.